This T cell receptor (beta chain) was captured by sequencing in a study of blood T cell repertoires in COVID-19. In the study overall: Sites across the United States, Italy and Spain contributed samples from acute and convalescent COVID-19. Sources were T cells, B-cell-depleted T cells, or PBMCs; the material itself was cDNA or gDNA.

Measured with immunoSEQ multiplex PCR; TCRdb has only the in-frame clones, and not every one. Of roughly 300,000 clones listed, around 82% are singletons. V dropped 5 bases and J dropped 6 bases, with 13 bases sitting between them. The CDR3 length is 14 residues. From germline, CDR1 is LNHDA and CDR2 SQIVND (reference sequence). The TCR was taken from a woman aged 45 to 65 with acute or convalescent COVID-19. Sequencing was carried out using peripheral blood. The chain uses TRBV19 and TRBJ2-2; D might be TRBD1 (6 bases). CDR3 coding DNA: TGTGCCAGTAGTCAGGGCAGGGGTGCCGGGGAGCTGTTTTTT. This codes for CASSQGRGAGELFF.